The source of this T cell receptor beta chain is a study of control samples from healthy donors and cancer patients. The data were produced by immunoSEQ multiplex PCR, yet TCRdb's version contains in-frame clones alone and is incomplete. Here the sample spans approximately 120,000 clones, about nine tenths being singletons. The germline gives CDR1 SNHLY, CDR2 FYNNEI. After removal of 8 bases from V and 7 bases from J, the junction contained 11 bases not matched to a gene. This CDR3 region has 14 residues. The sequenced sample consisted of blood. The clonotype was recovered from a human donor in good health. The donor label of this sample is uncertain. This rearrangement joins TRBV2 to TRBJ1-5, with 7 bases aligning to TRBD1. The CDR3 DNA reads TGTGCCAGCCGTGGGGAGACAGGGAACCAGCCCCAGCATTTT. This encodes CASRGETGNQPQHF.